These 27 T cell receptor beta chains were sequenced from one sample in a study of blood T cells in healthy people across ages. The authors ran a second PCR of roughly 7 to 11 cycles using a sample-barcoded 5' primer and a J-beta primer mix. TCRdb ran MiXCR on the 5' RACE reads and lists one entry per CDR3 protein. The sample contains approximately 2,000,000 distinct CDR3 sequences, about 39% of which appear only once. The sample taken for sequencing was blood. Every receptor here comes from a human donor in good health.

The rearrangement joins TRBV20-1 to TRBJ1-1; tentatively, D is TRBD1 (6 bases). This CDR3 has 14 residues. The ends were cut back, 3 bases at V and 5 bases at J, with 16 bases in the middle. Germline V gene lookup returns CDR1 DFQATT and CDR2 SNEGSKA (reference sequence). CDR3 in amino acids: CSARRGGTRTEAFF. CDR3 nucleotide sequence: TGCAGTGCTAGGAGGGGGGGAACGAGGACTGAAGCTTTCTTT.

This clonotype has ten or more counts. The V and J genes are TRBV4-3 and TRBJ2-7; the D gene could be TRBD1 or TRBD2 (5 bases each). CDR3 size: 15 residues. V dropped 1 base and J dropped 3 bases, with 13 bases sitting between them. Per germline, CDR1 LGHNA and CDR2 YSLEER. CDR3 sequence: CASSQAGDGGYEQYF. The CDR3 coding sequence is TGCGCCAGCAGCCAAGCTGGGGACGGAGGCTACGAGCAGTACTTC.

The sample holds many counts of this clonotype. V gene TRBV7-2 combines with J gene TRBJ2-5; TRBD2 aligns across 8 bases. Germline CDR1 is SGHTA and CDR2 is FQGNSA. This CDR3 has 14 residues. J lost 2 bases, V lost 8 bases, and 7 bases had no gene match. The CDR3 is CASSPRLAQETQYF. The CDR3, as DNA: TGTGCCAGCTCACCCCGACTAGCGCAAGAGACCCAGTACTTC.

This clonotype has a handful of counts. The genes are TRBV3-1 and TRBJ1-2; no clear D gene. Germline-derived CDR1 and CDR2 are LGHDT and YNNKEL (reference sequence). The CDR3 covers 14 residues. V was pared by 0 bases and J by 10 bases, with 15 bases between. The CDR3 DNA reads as TGTGCCAGCAGCCAAGAAAGGTCAAGTGGAGACTACACCTTC. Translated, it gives CASSQERSSGDYTF.

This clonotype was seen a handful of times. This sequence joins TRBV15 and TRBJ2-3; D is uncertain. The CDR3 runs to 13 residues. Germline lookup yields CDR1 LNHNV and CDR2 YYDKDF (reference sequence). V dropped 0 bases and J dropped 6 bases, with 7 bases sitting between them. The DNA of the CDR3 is TGTGCCACCAGCAGAGATGTGGGGGATACGCAGTATTTT. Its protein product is CATSRDVGDTQYF. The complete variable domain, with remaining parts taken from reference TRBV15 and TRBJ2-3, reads DAMVIQNPRYQVTQFGKPVTLSCSQTLNHNVMYWYQQKSSQAPKLLFHYYDKDFNNEADTPDNFQSRRPNTSFCFLDIRSPGLGDTAMYLCATSRDVGDTQYFGPGTRLTVL.

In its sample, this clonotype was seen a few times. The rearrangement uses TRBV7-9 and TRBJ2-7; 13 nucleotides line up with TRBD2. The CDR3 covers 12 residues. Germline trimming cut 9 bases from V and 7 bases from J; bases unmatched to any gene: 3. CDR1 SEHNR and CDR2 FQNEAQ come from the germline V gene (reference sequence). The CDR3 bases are TGTGCCAGTCGACTAGCGGGAGGAGAGCAGTACTTC. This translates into CASRLAGGEQYF.

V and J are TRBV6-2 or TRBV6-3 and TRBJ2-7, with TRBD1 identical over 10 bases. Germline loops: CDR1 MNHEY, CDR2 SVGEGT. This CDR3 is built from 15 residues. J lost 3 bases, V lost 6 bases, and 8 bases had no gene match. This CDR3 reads CASRRQGARDYEQYF. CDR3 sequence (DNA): TGTGCCAGCAGAAGACAGGGGGCGCGGGACTACGAGCAGTACTTC.

The CDR3 is CSVFPGGDEKLFF. The CDR3, as DNA: TGCAGCGTTTTCCCAGGAGGAGATGAAAAACTGTTTTTT. This chain joins TRBV29-1 and TRBJ1-4, with no clear D. V lost 5 bases and J lost 6, with 13 bases in between. This CDR3 region has 13 residues. CDR1 and CDR2 from the germline V gene are SQVTM and ANQGSEA.

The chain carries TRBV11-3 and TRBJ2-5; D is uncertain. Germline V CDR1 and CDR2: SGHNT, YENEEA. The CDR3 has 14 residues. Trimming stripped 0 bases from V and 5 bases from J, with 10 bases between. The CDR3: CASSLDWVQETQYF. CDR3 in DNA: TGTGCCAGCAGCTTAGATTGGGTTCAGGAGACCCAGTACTTC.

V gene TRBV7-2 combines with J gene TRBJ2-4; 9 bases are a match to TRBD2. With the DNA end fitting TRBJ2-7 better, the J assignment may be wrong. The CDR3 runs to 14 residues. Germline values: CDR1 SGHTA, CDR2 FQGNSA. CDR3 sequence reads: CASSLVAGANEQYF. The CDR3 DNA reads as TGTGCCAGCAGCTTAGTAGCGGGGGCCAACGAGCAGTACTTC.

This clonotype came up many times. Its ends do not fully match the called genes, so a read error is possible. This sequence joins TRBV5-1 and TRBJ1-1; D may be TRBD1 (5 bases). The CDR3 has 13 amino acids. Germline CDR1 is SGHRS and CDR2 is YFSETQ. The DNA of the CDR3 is TGTGCCAGCAGTTTTCAGGGGAACACTGAAGCTTTCTTT. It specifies CASSFQGNTEAFF.

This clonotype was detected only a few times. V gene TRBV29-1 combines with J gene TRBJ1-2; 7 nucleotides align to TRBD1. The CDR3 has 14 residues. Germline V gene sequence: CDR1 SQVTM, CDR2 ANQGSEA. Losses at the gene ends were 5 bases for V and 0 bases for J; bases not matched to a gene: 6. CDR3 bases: TGCAGCGTTCGAGGAACAGGGGCTAACTATGGCTACACCTTC. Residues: CSVRGTGANYGYTF.

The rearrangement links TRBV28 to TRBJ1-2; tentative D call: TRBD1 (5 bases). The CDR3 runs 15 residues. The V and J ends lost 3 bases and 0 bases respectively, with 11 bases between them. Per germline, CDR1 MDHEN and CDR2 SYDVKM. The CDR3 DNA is TGTGCCAGCAGTTTTGCGGGGGAGGCTAACTATGGCTACACCTTC. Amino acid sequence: CASSFAGEANYGYTF.

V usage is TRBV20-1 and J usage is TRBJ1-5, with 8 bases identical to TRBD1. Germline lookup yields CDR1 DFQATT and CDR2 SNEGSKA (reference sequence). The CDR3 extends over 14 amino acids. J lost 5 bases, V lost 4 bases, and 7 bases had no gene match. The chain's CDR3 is CSATGQGAHQPQHF. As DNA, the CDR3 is TGCAGTGCTACCGGACAGGGCGCCCATCAGCCCCAGCATTTT.

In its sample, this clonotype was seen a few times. The CDR3 spells CAISEWTGETQYF. The CDR3 DNA sequence: TGTGCCATCAGTGAGTGGACAGGGGAGACCCAGTACTTC. The chain combines TRBV10-3 with TRBJ2-5; 8 bases are shared with TRBD1. The V gene end was trimmed by 1 base and the J gene end by 5 bases; junction bases not matched to a gene: 0. The CDR3 length is 13 residues. CDR1 and CDR2 (germline): ENHRY, SYGVKD.

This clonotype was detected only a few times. CDR3 DNA sequence: TGTGCCAGCAGCTTGCCGGATTCGATTAACTATGGCTACACCTTC. It yields the protein CASSLPDSINYGYTF. The chain joins TRBV11-1 to TRBJ1-2, with unresolved D. Per germline, CDR1 SGHAT and CDR2 FQDESV (reference sequence). The CDR3 covers 15 residues. V lost 3 bases to trimming and J lost 1 base, with 12 bases between them. The full variable domain, completed using reference TRBV11-1 and TRBJ1-2, is EAEVAQSPRYKITEKSQAVAFWCDPISGHATLYWYRQILGQGPELLVQFQDESVVDDSQLPKDRFSAERLKGVDSTLKIQPAELGDSAMYLCASSLPDSINYGYTFGSGTRLTVV.

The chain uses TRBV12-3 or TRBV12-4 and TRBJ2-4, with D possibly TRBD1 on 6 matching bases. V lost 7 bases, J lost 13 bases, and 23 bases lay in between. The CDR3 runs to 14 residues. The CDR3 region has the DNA TGTGCCAGCAAACGGACAGCAGATTACAATGAGCAGTACTTC. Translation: CASKRTADYNEQYF.

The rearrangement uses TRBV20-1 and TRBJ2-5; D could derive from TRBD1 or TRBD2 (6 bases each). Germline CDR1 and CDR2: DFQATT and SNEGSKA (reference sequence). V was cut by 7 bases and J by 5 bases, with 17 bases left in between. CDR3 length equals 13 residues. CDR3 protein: CSVRRGVLETQYF. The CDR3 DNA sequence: TGCAGTGTTCGAAGGGGGGTGTTGGAGACCCAGTACTTC.

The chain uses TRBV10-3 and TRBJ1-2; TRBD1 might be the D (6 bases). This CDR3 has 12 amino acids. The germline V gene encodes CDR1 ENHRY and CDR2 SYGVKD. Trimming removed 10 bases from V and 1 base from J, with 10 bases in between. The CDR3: CASGTHNYGYTF. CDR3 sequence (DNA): TGTGCCAGCGGGACACATAACTATGGCTACACCTTC.

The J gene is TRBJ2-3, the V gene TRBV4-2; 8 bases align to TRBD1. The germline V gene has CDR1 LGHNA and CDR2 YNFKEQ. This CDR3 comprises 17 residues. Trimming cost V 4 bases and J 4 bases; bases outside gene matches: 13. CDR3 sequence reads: CASSLILDRGGADTQYF. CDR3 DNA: TGTGCCAGCAGCCTCATCCTTGACAGGGGCGGCGCAGATACGCAGTATTTT.

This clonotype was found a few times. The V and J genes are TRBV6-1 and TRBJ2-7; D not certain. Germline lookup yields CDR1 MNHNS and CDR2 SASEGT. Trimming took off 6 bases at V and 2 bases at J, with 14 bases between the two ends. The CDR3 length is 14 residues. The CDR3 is CASRYDLAAYEQYF. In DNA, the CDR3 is TGTGCCAGCAGATACGACCTGGCGGCCTACGAGCAGTACTTC.

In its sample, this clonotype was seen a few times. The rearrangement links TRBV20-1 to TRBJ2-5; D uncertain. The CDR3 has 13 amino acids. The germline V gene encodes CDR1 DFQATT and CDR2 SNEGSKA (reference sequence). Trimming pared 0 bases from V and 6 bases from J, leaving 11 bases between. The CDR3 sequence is CSARDPSFKTQYF. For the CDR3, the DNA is TGCAGTGCTAGAGATCCGTCCTTCAAGACCCAGTACTTC.

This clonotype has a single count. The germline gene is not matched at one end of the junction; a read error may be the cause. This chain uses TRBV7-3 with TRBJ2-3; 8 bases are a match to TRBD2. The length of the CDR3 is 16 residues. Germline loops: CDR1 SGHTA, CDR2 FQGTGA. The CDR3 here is CARSYRLGGVTDTQYF. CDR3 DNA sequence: TGTGCCCGCAGCTACCGGCTCGGGGGGGTCACAGATACGCAGTATTTT.

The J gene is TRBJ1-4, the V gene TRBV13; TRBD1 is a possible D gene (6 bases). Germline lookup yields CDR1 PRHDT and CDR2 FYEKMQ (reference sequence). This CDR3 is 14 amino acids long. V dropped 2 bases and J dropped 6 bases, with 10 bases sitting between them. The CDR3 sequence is CASSLQGSDEKLFF. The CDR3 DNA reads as TGTGCCAGCAGCTTACAGGGGTCAGATGAAAAACTGTTTTTT.

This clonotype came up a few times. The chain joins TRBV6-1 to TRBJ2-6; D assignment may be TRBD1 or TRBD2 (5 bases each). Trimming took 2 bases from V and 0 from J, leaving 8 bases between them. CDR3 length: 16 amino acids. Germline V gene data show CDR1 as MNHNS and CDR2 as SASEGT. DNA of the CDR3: TGTGCCAGCAGTGAAAGGGGAGTCTCTGGGGCCAACGTCCTGACTTTC. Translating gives CASSERGVSGANVLTF.

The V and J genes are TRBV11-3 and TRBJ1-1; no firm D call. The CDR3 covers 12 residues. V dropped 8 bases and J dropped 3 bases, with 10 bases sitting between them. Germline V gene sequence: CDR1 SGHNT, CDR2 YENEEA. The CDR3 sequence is CASQLVYTEAFF. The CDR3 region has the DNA TGTGCCAGCCAGCTTGTCTACACTGAAGCTTTCTTT. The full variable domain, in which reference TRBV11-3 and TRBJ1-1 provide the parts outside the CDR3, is EAGVVQSPRYKIIEKKQPVAFWCNPISGHNTLYWYLQNLGQGPELLIRYENEEAVDDSQLPKDRFSAERLKGVDSTLKIQPAELGDSAVYLCASQLVYTEAFFGQGTRLTVV.

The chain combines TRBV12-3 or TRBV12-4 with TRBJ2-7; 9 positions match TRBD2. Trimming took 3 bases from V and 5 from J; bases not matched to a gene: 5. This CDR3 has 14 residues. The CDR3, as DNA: TGTGCCAGCAGTTTCGCGGGGGGGCCGGACGAGCAGTACTTC. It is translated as CASSFAGGPDEQYF.